These 23 T cell receptor beta chains were sequenced from one sample in a study of T cells of healthy individuals. TCRdb analysed the 5' RACE reads with MiXCR anew, one entry per CDR3 protein. Of approximately 52,000 distinct CDR3 sequences detected, roughly 14% appear once; the ten largest clones hold roughly 16%. The receptors come from a human donor in good health.

This clonotype was seen many times. The genes are TRBV7-9 and TRBJ2-2, with TRBD2 matching over 8 bases. J lost 7 bases, V lost 5 bases, and 12 bases had no gene match. This CDR3 has 16 amino acids. The germline CDR1 and CDR2 sequences are SEHNR and FQNEAQ (reference sequence). The CDR3 loop is CASSPPGERESGELFF. CDR3 DNA: TGTGCCAGCAGCCCCCCGGGTGAGCGGGAGAGCGGGGAGCTGTTTTTT. Supplemented by reference TRBV7-9 and TRBJ2-2, the full variable domain reads DTGVSQNPRHKITKRGQNVTFRCDPISEHNRLYWYRQTLGQGPEFLTYFQNEAQLEKSRLLSDRFSAERPKGSFSTLEIQRTEQGDSAMYLCASSPPGERESGELFFGEGSRLTVL.

This clonotype occurred a few times. V gene TRBV5-1 combines with J gene TRBJ2-3; D possibly corresponds to TRBD1 (7 bases). The germline V gene encodes CDR1 SGHRS and CDR2 YFSETQ. Deletions cut 6 bases from V and 0 bases from J, with 14 bases between. The CDR3 consists of 15 residues. The CDR3 loop reads CASTLEGASTDTQYF. In nucleotides, the CDR3 is TGCGCCAGCACTCTGGAGGGGGCCAGCACAGATACGCAGTATTTT.

The V and J genes are TRBV18 and TRBJ1-4; 9 nucleotides line up with TRBD1. The CDR3 contains 20 residues. The V gene end was trimmed by 3 bases and the J gene end by 0 bases; junction bases not matched to a gene: 14. Per the germline V gene, CDR1 is KGHSH and CDR2 is LQKENI. The CDR3 bases are TGTGCCAGCTCACCCCGCCCAACAGGGGGCGCAGGGCCAACTAATGAAAAACTGTTTTTT. This sequence encodes CASSPRPTGGAGPTNEKLFF.

A single count supports this clonotype. The chain carries TRBV2 and TRBJ2-1; D perhaps matches TRBD2 (6 bases). Germline V gene data show CDR1 as SNHLY and CDR2 as FYNNEI. CDR3 length: 16 amino acids. V shed 6 bases and J shed 3 bases, with 18 bases lying between them. This CDR3 reads CASRHVRDSYYNEQFF. In DNA, the CDR3 is TGTGCCAGCAGACACGTCCGGGACTCTTACTACAATGAGCAGTTCTTC. Full variable domain (rest looked up from reference TRBV2 and TRBJ2-1): EPEVTQTPSHQVTQMGQEVILRCVPISNHLYFYWYRQILGQKVEFLVSFYNNEISEKSEIFDDQFSVERPDGSNFTLKIRSTKLEDSAMYFCASRHVRDSYYNEQFFGPGTRLTVL.

The sample holds a few counts of this clonotype. The J gene is TRBJ1-1, the V gene TRBV7-2, with TRBD1 as a possible D gene (5 bases). The CDR3 is 14 residues long. Trimming took off 1 base at V and 6 bases at J, with 12 bases between the two ends. CDR1 is SGHTA, CDR2 FQGNSA, per germline. The CDR3 spells CASSLVPGLPEAFF. The CDR3 DNA sequence: TGTGCCAGCAGCTTAGTTCCGGGGCTCCCTGAAGCTTTCTTT.

This chain connects TRBV3-1 to TRBJ2-3; 8 bases map to TRBD1. J was trimmed by 2 bases and V by 4 bases; bases with no gene match: 2. The CDR3 covers 14 residues. Per germline, CDR1 LGHDT and CDR2 YNNKEL (reference sequence). The CDR3 nucleotides are TGTGCCAGCAGCCGGACAGGGCCCACAGATACGCAGTATTTT. Protein: CASSRTGPTDTQYF.

As regards this clonotype: Likely a read error: the CDR3 ends without its conserved phenylalanine or tryptophan. The V gene is TRBV24-1, the J gene TRBJ2-1; the match to TRBD2 covers 10 bases. This CDR3 is built from 14 residues. Trimming took 9 bases from V and 8 from J; bases not matched to a gene: 9. Germline CDR1 reads KGHDR; CDR2 reads SFDVKD. The CDR3 DNA reads TGTGCCACCGGTCTAGCGGGAGAGGTCGATGAGCAGTTCATC. The encoded protein is CATGLAGEVDEQFI.

This clonotype turned up a few times. V and J are TRBV4-3 and TRBJ2-3, with D unresolved. V was clipped by 0 bases and J by 5 bases, with 3 bases between them. CDR3 length: 12 amino acids. Germline V CDR1 and CDR2: LGHNA, YSLEER. Here the CDR3 reads CASSQERDTQYF. For the CDR3, the DNA is TGCGCCAGCAGCCAAGAGCGAGATACGCAGTATTTT.

The chain is built from TRBV7-9 and TRBJ2-3; no clear D gene. Germline loops: CDR1 SEHNR, CDR2 FQNEAQ (reference sequence). The CDR3 loop spans 12 amino acids. V was pared by 1 base and J by 10 bases, with 9 bases between. For the CDR3, the DNA is TGTGCCAGCAGCTTAGGAGGCAAGTCGCAGTATTTT. This sequence encodes CASSLGGKSQYF.

The rearrangement links TRBV27 to TRBJ2-7, with D possibly being TRBD2 (5 bases). This CDR3 has 14 amino acids. Looked up from germline, CDR1 is MNHEY and CDR2 is SMNVEV (reference sequence). V shed 5 bases and J shed 5 bases, with 16 bases lying between them. Here the CDR3 DNA reads TGTGCCAGCAGTCCCAGGCCCGACGGGAACGAGCAGTACTTC. Protein: CASSPRPDGNEQYF.

Concerning this clonotype: This could be a read error, since a much larger clone is one nucleotide away. The gene calls are TRBV29-1 and TRBJ2-7; 12 bases line up with TRBD2. The CDR3 loop spans 13 amino acids. Trimming took 7 bases from V and 7 from J; bases not matched to a gene: 8. Looked up from germline, CDR1 is SQVTM and CDR2 is ANQGSEA. CDR3 residues: CSARLAGAVEQYF. CDR3 in DNA: TGCAGCGCCCGACTAGCGGGGGCGGTAGAGCAGTACTTC.

This clonotype was detected many times. This rearrangement joins TRBV29-1 to TRBJ2-7; TRBD1 matches at 8 bases. Germline CDR1 SQVTM, CDR2 ANQGSEA. The V gene end was trimmed by 6 bases and the J gene end by 3 bases; junction bases not matched to a gene: 4. The CDR3 is 12 amino acids. The CDR3 DNA reads as TGCAGCGTGGCTACAGGGGGCTACGAGCAGTACTTC. Amino acid sequence: CSVATGGYEQYF.

CDR3 residues: CSVEERGATDTQYF. CDR3 in DNA: TGCAGCGTTGAAGAGAGAGGGGCCACAGATACGCAGTATTTT. The rearrangement links TRBV29-1 to TRBJ2-3; D possibly matches TRBD1 or TRBD2 (5 bases each). Between the trimmed V and J ends, which lost 0 bases and 2 bases, there was a span of 9 bases. The CDR3 length is 14 residues. Looked up from germline, CDR1 is SQVTM and CDR2 is ANQGSEA.

This clonotype showed up many times. The chain combines TRBV6-1 with TRBJ2-3, with D perhaps matching TRBD1 (6 bases). The CDR3 totals 14 residues. Per germline, CDR1 MNHNS and CDR2 SASEGT. In DNA form, the CDR3 reads TGTGCAACCATGGACAGAGGCTACACAGATACGCAGTATTTT. Residues: CATMDRGYTDTQYF.

Only a few counts were recorded for this clonotype. This chain links TRBV7-2 with TRBJ2-1, with D tentatively TRBD2 (5 bases). The V gene lost 0 bases and the J gene lost 5 bases, with 5 bases spanning the gap. The CDR3 sequence is 13 residues long. Germline V lookup: CDR1 SGHTA, CDR2 FQGNSA. The CDR3 bases are TGTGCCAGCAGCTTAGCCGGGAACAATGAGCAGTTCTTC. This codes for CASSLAGNNEQFF.

This sequence joins TRBV2 and TRBJ2-7; D may correspond to TRBD1 or TRBD2 (5 bases each). CDR1 and CDR2 from the germline V gene are SNHLY and FYNNEI. V lost 8 bases, J lost 1 base, and 9 bases lay in between. The CDR3 runs to 12 residues. The CDR3 protein is CASEGLSYEQYF. The CDR3 region has the DNA TGTGCCAGCGAGGGGTTATCCTACGAGCAGTACTTC.

Ten or more counts support this clonotype. The V call is TRBV11-2, the J call TRBJ2-7, with D unresolved. Trimming took off 0 bases at V and 2 bases at J, with 14 bases between the two ends. This CDR3 region has 16 residues. Germline CDR1 is SGHAT and CDR2 is FQNNGV. The CDR3 DNA reads as TGTGCCAGCAGCTTAGATGATAGCCAGCCCCCCTACGAGCAGTACTTC. Amino acid sequence: CASSLDDSQPPYEQYF. The whole variable domain, remainder taken from reference TRBV11-2 and TRBJ2-7, is EAGVAQSPRYKIIEKRQSVAFWCNPISGHATLYWYQQILGQGPKLLIQFQNNGVVDDSQLPKDRFSAERLKGVDSTLKIQPAKLEDSAVYLCASSLDDSQPPYEQYFGPGTRLTVT.

This clonotype was seen ten or more times. The rearrangement joins TRBV4-3 to TRBJ2-7; weak D call: TRBD1 (5 bases). The CDR3 is made up of 15 amino acids. The germline V gene has CDR1 LGHNA and CDR2 YSLEER. Trimming took off 3 bases at V and 4 bases at J, with 16 bases between the two ends. Here the CDR3 reads CASSHSWSREYEQYF. The CDR3 DNA reads as TGCGCCAGCAGCCACTCCTGGAGCAGGGAATACGAGCAGTACTTC.

Only a few counts were recorded for this clonotype. The chain uses TRBV6-2 or TRBV6-3 and TRBJ2-1, with D possibly being TRBD2 (6 bases). Germline V gives CDR1 MNHEY, CDR2 SVGEGT. This CDR3 comprises 14 residues. V dropped 2 bases and J dropped 5 bases, with 10 bases sitting between them. The CDR3 is CASSYGGLDNEQFF. CDR3 in DNA: TGTGCCAGCAGTTACGGGGGACTCGACAATGAGCAGTTCTTC.

Many counts were recorded for this clonotype. The gene calls are TRBV25-1 and TRBJ2-3; TRBD1 aligns across 7 bases. V was pared by 2 bases and J by 1 base, with 3 bases of the junction left unmatched. Germline-derived CDR1 and CDR2 are MGHDK and SYGVNS. This CDR3 has 15 residues. CDR3 nucleotide sequence: TGTGCCAGCAGTGAAGGGCAGGGGGGCACAGATACGCAGTATTTT. Encoded protein: CASSEGQGGTDTQYF.

Remarks on this clonotype: A read error may be the cause here, since a much bigger clone is one base away. The chain joins TRBV6-2 or TRBV6-3 to TRBJ1-4; D is ambiguous. This CDR3 has 13 amino acids. V shed 0 bases and J shed 3 bases, with 2 bases lying between them. Germline V gives CDR1 MNHEY, CDR2 SVGEGT. CDR3 sequence reads: CASSYSANEKLFF. The CDR3 DNA follows: TGTGCCAGCAGTTACTCGGCTAATGAAAAACTGTTTTTT.

The chain has TRBV20-1 and TRBJ1-5; D not resolved. The CDR3 runs 15 residues. Trimming left V 2 bases short and J 7 bases short, with 18 bases between. Germline V gene lookup returns CDR1 DFQATT and CDR2 SNEGSKA (reference sequence). The CDR3 DNA reads TGCAGTGCTAGATTGGGGATTCCAGGATTCCAGCCCCAGCATTTT. Its protein product is CSARLGIPGFQPQHF.

The J gene is TRBJ2-2, the V gene TRBV12-5; no clear D gene. V was trimmed by 2 bases and J by 5 bases, leaving 6 bases between them. Per germline, CDR1 LGHNT and CDR2 FRNRAP. The length of the CDR3 is 13 residues. The CDR3: CASGLSVTGELFF. CDR3 bases: TGTGCTAGTGGTTTGTCGGTTACCGGGGAGCTGTTTTTT.